Listed below are T cell receptor beta chains from one sample, sequenced in a study of blood T cell repertoires in COVID-19. This table comes from immunoSEQ multiplex PCR, and its TCRdb copy is limited to in-frame clones, with some not included. In the table there are 110,000 to 150,000 clones, 79% of which are singletons. Sequenced material: peripheral blood. The origin of the receptors is a woman in her 70s with COVID-19, enrolled during active disease. Both conserved end residues are part of each CDR3. Each record gives: CDR3 protein, CDR3 DNA, J gene, CDR3 length, D gene, V gene, clone size. A D gene is named only where the DNA matches it firmly. Clone size is not always given. Where it is, it says once, few, many or a class for expanded clones.

CASSFAGGPNTGELFF,TGTGCCAGCAGTTTCGCGGGGGGGCCGAACACCGGGGAGCTGTTTTTT,TRBJ2-2,16,TRBD2,TRBV28,-
CATSRDPGDGYTF,TGTGCCACCAGCAGAGATCCGGGGGATGGCTACACCTTC,TRBJ1-2,13,-,TRBV15,-
CASSGRQTYNSPLHF,TGTGCCAGCAGCGGCAGACAGACTTATAATTCACCCCTCCACTTT,TRBJ1-6,15,-,TRBV6-5,-
CAGRYRDRASEQYF,TGTGCCGGCCGCTACCGGGACAGGGCTTCCGAGCAGTACTTC,TRBJ2-7,14,TRBD1,TRBV30,-
CASRIGRNSPLHF,TGTGCCAGCAGGATAGGGAGGAATTCACCCCTCCACTTT,TRBJ1-6,13,-,TRBV6-5,-
CASSEAGHRGYTF,TGTGCCAGCAGTGAAGCGGGGCATCGGGGCTACACCTTC,TRBJ1-2,13,-,TRBV2,-
CATSTRTGGGYGYTF,TGTGCCACCAGTACGAGGACAGGGGGCGGCTATGGCTACACCTTC,TRBJ1-2,15,TRBD1,TRBV24-1,few
CAGVGQGYEQYF,TGTGCCGGAGTCGGACAGGGCTACGAGCAGTACTTC,TRBJ2-7,12,TRBD1,TRBV30,-
CASSVGNRQEQFF,TGTGCCAGCAGCGTAGGTAACAGGCAGGAGCAGTTCTTC,TRBJ2-1,13,-,TRBV9,-
CASSSRGQGNTIYF,TGTGCCAGCAGTTCCAGGGGGCAGGGAAACACCATATATTTT,TRBJ1-3,14,TRBD1,TRBV6-5,-
CASSPGGAGTDTQYF,TGTGCCAGCAGCCCAGGGGGCGCGGGCACAGATACGCAGTATTTT,TRBJ2-3,15,TRBD1,TRBV7-9,-
CASRVSGTGKYGYTF,TGTGCCAGCAGAGTTTCCGGGACAGGGAAGTATGGCTACACCTTC,TRBJ1-2,15,TRBD1,TRBV28,-
CASSLGTGANEQYF,TGCGCCAGCAGCTTGGGGACAGGGGCCAACGAGCAGTACTTC,TRBJ2-7,14,TRBD1,TRBV5-1,-
CASSVGQAGPSSTDTQYF,TGTGCCAGCAGCGTCGGACAGGCGGGTCCTTCTAGCACAGATACGCAGTATTTT,TRBJ2-3,18,TRBD1,TRBV5-4,-
CASSQDLLAGGRDTQYF,TGCGCCAGCAGCCAAGATTTGCTAGCGGGGGGTAGGGATACGCAGTATTTT,TRBJ2-3,17,TRBD2,TRBV4-1,-
CASSSSGIGYTF,TGTGCCAGCAGCTCCTCAGGGATCGGCTACACCTTC,TRBJ1-2,12,-,TRBV7-9,once
CAIMSREVSHEQYF,TGTGCCATCATGTCCAGGGAGGTCTCCCACGAGCAGTACTTC,TRBJ2-7,14,-,TRBV10-3,-
CAISATGFTEAFF,TGTGCCATCAGCGCGACAGGGTTCACTGAAGCTTTCTTT,TRBJ1-1,13,TRBD1,TRBV10-3,-
CASGGAGTYEQYF,TGTGCCAGCGGAGGGGCAGGGACCTACGAGCAGTACTTC,TRBJ2-7,13,-,TRBV6-5,-
CASKIIAGREGNTIYF,TGTGCCAGCAAAATTATAGCCGGCCGGGAAGGAAACACCATATATTTT,TRBJ1-3,16,-,TRBV28,once
CASSDTNSNQPQHF,TGCGCCAGCAGTGATACAAATAGCAATCAGCCCCAGCATTTT,TRBJ1-5,14,-,TRBV10-2,-
CASSPTVGQSNQPQHF,TGTGCCAGCTCACCCACAGTGGGACAGAGCAATCAGCCCCAGCATTTT,TRBJ1-5,16,TRBD1,TRBV18,-
CAISGAISSTDTQYF,TGTGCCATCAGTGGGGCCATTTCTAGCACAGATACGCAGTATTTT,TRBJ2-3,15,-,TRBV10-3,-
CASNQGVGNTEAFF,TGTGCCAGCAATCAGGGGGTGGGGAACACTGAAGCTTTCTTT,TRBJ1-1,14,TRBD1,TRBV2,-
CASSLDRLTGGTDTQYF,TGTGCCAGCAGCTTGGATCGTTTAACAGGGGGAACAGATACGCAGTATTTT,TRBJ2-3,17,TRBD1,TRBV5-6,-
CASSSQGLNEKLFF,TGTGCCAGCAGCTCACAGGGGCTGAATGAAAAACTGTTTTTT,TRBJ1-4,14,TRBD1,TRBV5-8,-
CAWRGTITTDTQYF,TGTGCCTGGAGGGGGACTATCACCACAGATACGCAGTATTTT,TRBJ2-3,14,TRBD2,TRBV30,-
CASLQDRNYGYTF,TGTGCCAGCCTCCAGGACAGGAACTATGGCTACACCTTC,TRBJ1-2,13,TRBD1,TRBV6-5,-
CASSLSGSEKLFF,TGTGCCAGCAGCTTATCGGGTTCTGAAAAACTGTTTTTT,TRBJ1-4,13,-,TRBV7-2,few
CASSLQDSGTTQYF,TGTGCCAGCTCACTCCAGGACAGTGGCACGACCCAGTACTTC,TRBJ2-5,14,-,TRBV18,-
CASSPRGGGETQYF,TGTGCCAGCAGCCCGCGGGGAGGGGGGGAGACCCAGTACTTC,TRBJ2-5,14,-,TRBV9,-
CASSQSNEKLFF,TGTGCCAGCAGTCAGTCTAATGAAAAACTGTTTTTT,TRBJ1-4,12,-,TRBV28,-
CASSPTVNQPQHF,TGTGCCAGCAGTCCGACAGTGAATCAGCCCCAGCATTTT,TRBJ1-5,13,-,TRBV6-5,-
CASSPTGLKMNTEAFF,TGTGCCAGCAGTCCGACGGGACTCAAAATGAACACTGAAGCTTTCTTT,TRBJ1-1,16,-,TRBV27,few
CASSPDGRGTQYF,TGTGCCAGCAGTCCCGACGGGCGGGGGACCCAGTACTTC,TRBJ2-5,13,-,TRBV2,-
CASSPIPPGGYTF,TGTGCCAGCAGTCCCATACCGCCGGGGGGCTACACCTTC,TRBJ1-2,13,-,TRBV2,-
CASSNTGFDEKLFF,TGTGCCAGCAGTAATACAGGGTTCGACGAAAAACTGTTTTTT,TRBJ1-4,14,-,TRBV28,few
CASSSLIYEQFF,TGTGCCAGCAGCTCTCTTATCTATGAGCAGTTCTTC,TRBJ2-1,12,-,TRBV5-6,-
CASSHLLATEAFF,TGTGCCAGCAGCCATCTTTTGGCCACTGAAGCTTTCTTT,TRBJ1-1,13,-,TRBV6-2/TRBV6-3,-
CANPSWKQTTDTQYF,TGCGCCAACCCTTCTTGGAAACAGACCACAGATACGCAGTATTTT,TRBJ2-3,15,-,TRBV23-1,once
CASSYGQGGGNSPLHF,TGTGCCAGCAGCTACGGACAGGGTGGAGGTAATTCACCCCTCCACTTT,TRBJ1-6,16,TRBD1,TRBV7-9,-
CAISPGTSSETQYF,TGTGCCATCAGCCCCGGGACTAGCAGTGAGACCCAGTACTTC,TRBJ2-5,14,TRBD2,TRBV10-3,-
CASSSLGLLQNEQFF,TGTGCCAGCAGTTCCCTCGGACTACTACAGAATGAGCAGTTCTTC,TRBJ2-1,15,-,TRBV6-2/TRBV6-3,-
CASSSGQERGYTF,TGTGCCAGCAGCTCCGGACAGGAGAGGGGCTACACCTTC,TRBJ1-2,13,TRBD1,TRBV5-4,-
CASSKKPQAATEAFF,TGTGCCAGCAGTAAAAAACCCCAAGCCGCGACTGAAGCTTTCTTT,TRBJ1-1,15,-,TRBV2,few
CASSLSQVFMLGRNYGYTF,TGTGCCAGCAGCCTCTCACAAGTTTTCATGTTGGGCAGAAACTATGGCTACACCTTC,TRBJ1-2,19,-,TRBV28,few
CASSLIQRGPPYGYTF,TGTGCCAGCAGCTTAATCCAGAGAGGGCCTCCCTATGGCTACACCTTC,TRBJ1-2,16,-,TRBV7-2,-
CASSPTGGKDEKLFF,TGTGCCAGCAGCCCGACAGGGGGCAAAGACGAAAAACTGTTTTTT,TRBJ1-4,15,TRBD1,TRBV5-4,-
CASSQVFGEQFF,TGTGCCAGCAGCCAGGTTTTCGGTGAGCAGTTCTTC,TRBJ2-1,12,-,TRBV3-1/TRBV3-2,-
CATTDRSRGETQYF,TGTGCCACCACCGACAGGTCTAGGGGAGAGACCCAGTACTTC,TRBJ2-5,14,-,TRBV19,-
CASSRSGSGANVLTF,TGTGCCAGCAGCCGATCCGGGTCTGGGGCCAACGTCCTGACTTTC,TRBJ2-6,15,-,TRBV3-1/TRBV3-2,-
CASSLGTSTDTQYF,TGTGCCAGCAGCTTAGGGACTAGCACAGATACGCAGTATTTT,TRBJ2-3,14,-,TRBV7-8,few
CASSLNPGPLHF,TGCGCCAGCAGCTTGAATCCAGGGCCCCTCCACTTT,TRBJ1-6,12,-,TRBV5-1,-